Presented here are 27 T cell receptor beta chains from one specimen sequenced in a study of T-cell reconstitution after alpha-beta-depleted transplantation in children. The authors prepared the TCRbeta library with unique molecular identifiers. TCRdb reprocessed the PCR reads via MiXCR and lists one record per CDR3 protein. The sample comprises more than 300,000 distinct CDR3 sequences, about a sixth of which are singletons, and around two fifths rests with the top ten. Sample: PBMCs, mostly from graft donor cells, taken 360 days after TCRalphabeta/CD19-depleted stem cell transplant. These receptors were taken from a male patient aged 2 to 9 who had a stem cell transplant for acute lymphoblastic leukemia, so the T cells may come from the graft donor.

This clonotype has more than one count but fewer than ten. In DNA form, the CDR3 reads TGCGCCAGCAGCCCGCCTAGCACAATCCGGAGCTCCTACAATGAGCAGTTCTTC. It encodes CASSPPSTIRSSYNEQFF. The genes are TRBV5-1 and TRBJ2-1; D may be TRBD2 (5 bases). CDR3 size: 18 residues. Trimming left V 4 bases short and J 0 bases short, with 20 bases between. Germline-derived CDR1 and CDR2 are SGHRS and YFSETQ.

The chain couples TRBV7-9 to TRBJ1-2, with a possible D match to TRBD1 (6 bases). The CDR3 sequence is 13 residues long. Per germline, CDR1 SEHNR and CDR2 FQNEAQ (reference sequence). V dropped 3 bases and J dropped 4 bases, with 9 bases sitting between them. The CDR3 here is CASSLGARYGYTF. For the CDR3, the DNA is TGTGCCAGCAGCTTGGGGGCACGCTATGGCTACACCTTC.

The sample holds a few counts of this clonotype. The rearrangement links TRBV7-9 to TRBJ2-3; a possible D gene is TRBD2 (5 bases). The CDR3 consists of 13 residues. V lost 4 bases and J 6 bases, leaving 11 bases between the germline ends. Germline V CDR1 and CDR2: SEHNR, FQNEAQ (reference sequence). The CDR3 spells CASSSRRGDTQYF. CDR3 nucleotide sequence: TGTGCCAGCAGCTCACGCCGAGGGGATACGCAGTATTTT. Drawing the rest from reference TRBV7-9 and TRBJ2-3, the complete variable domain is DTGVSQNPRHKITKRGQNVTFRCDPISEHNRLYWYRQTLGQGPEFLTYFQNEAQLEKSRLLSDRFSAERPKGSFSTLEIQRTEQGDSAMYLCASSSRRGDTQYFGPGTRLTVL.

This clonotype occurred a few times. CDR3 in amino acids: CASSLIAGGPHEQFF. Here the CDR3 DNA reads TGTGCCAGCAGCCTGATAGCGGGAGGGCCCCATGAGCAGTTCTTC. The chain combines TRBV3-1 with TRBJ2-1; TRBD2 aligns across 11 bases. The CDR3 totals 15 residues. Germline loops: CDR1 LGHDT, CDR2 YNNKEL (reference sequence). V shed 4 bases and J 8 bases; nucleotides not matched to a gene: 7.

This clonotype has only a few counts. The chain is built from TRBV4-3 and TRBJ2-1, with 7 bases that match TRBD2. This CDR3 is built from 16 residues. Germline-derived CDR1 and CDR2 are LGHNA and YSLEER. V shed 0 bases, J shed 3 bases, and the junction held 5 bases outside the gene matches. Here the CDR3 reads CASSQEAGWLYNEQFF. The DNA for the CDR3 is TGCGCCAGCAGCCAAGAAGCGGGATGGCTCTACAATGAGCAGTTCTTC.

The CDR3 loop is CASSPIPGDSSYEQYF. DNA for the CDR3: TGTGCCAGCAGCCCGATCCCCGGGGACAGCTCCTACGAGCAGTACTTC. The chain carries TRBV7-9 and TRBJ2-7, with TRBD1 identical over 7 bases. The CDR3 spans 16 residues. Germline CDR1 and CDR2: SEHNR and FQNEAQ (reference sequence). The ends lost 5 bases at V and 0 bases at J; junction bases unmatched: 10.

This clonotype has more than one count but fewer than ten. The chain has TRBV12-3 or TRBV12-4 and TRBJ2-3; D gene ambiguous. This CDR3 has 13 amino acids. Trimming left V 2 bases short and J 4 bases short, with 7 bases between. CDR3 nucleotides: TGTGCCAGCAGTTTAAAGCATGCAGATACGCAGTATTTT. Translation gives CASSLKHADTQYF.

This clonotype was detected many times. CDR3 bases: TGCAGCGCACGCGGGAGTGGAACCAAAAACATTCAGTACTTC. This sequence encodes CSARGSGTKNIQYF. This chain links TRBV29-1 with TRBJ2-4; 7 bases align to TRBD2. V dropped 7 bases and J dropped 2; count of bases not matched to a gene: 8. Germline V gene data show CDR1 as SQVTM and CDR2 as ANQGSEA. The CDR3 runs 14 residues.

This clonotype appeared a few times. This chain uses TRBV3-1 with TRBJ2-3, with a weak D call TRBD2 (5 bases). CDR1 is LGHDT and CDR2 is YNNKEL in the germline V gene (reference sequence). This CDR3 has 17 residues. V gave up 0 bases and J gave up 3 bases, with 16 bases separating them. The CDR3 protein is CASSQEPRLEGTDTQYF. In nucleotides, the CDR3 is TGTGCCAGCAGCCAAGAGCCTCGCCTAGAGGGTACAGATACGCAGTATTTT.

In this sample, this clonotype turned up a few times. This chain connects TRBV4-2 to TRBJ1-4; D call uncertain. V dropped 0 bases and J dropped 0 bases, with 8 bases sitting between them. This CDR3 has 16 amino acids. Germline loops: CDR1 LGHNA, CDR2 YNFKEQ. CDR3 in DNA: TGTGCCAGCAGCCAAGATCCGGCGTCAACTAATGAAAAACTGTTTTTT. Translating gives CASSQDPASTNEKLFF.

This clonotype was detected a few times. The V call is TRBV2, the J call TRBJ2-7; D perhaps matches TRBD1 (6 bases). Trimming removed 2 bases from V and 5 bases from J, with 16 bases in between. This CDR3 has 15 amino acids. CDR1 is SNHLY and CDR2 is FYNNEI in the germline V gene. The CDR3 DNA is TGTGCCAGCAGTGAAACTCGGACAGTGGGCCACGAGCAGTACTTC. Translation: CASSETRTVGHEQYF.

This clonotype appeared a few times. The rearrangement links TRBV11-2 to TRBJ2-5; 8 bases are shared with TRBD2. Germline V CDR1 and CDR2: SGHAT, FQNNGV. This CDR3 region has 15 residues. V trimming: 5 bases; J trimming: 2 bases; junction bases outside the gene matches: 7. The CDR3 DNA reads TGTGCCAGCAGCCGGACTAGCCGGGCACAAGAGACCCAGTACTTC. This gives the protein CASSRTSRAQETQYF.

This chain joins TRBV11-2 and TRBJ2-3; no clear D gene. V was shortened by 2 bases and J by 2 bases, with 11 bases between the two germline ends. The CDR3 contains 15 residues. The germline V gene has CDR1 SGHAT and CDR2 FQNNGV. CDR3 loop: CASSLIARFTDTQYF. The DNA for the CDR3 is TGTGCCAGCAGCTTAATCGCTCGATTCACAGATACGCAGTATTTT.

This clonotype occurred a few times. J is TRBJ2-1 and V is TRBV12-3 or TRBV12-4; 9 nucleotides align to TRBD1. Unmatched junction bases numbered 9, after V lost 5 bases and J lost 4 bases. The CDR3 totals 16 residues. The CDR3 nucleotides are TGTGCCAGCAGTGTGACAGGGGACAGGGCTTACAATGAGCAGTTCTTC. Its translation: CASSVTGDRAYNEQFF.

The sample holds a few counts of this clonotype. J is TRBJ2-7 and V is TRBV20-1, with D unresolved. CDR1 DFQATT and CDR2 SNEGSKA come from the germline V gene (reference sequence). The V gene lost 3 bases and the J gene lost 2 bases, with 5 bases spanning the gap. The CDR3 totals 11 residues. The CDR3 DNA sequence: TGCAGTGCTAGCGGAACCTACGAGCAGTACTTC. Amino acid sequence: CSASGTYEQYF.

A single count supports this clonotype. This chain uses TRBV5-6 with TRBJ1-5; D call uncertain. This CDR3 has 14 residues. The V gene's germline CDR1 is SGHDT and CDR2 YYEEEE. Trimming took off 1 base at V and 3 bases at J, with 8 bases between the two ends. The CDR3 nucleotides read TGTGCCAGCAGCTTGTCCCAGGTCAATCAGCCCCAGCATTTT. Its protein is CASSLSQVNQPQHF.

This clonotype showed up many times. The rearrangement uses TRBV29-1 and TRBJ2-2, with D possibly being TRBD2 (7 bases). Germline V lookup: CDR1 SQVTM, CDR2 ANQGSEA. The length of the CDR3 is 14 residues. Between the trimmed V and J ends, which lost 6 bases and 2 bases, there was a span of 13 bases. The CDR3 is CSVGGRRNTGELFF. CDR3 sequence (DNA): TGCAGCGTCGGGGGGCGAAGAAACACCGGGGAGCTGTTTTTT.

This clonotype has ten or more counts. The CDR3 DNA sequence: TGCGCCAGCAGCTTGGACCAGCGGTACAATGAGCAGTTCTTC. This gives the protein CASSLDQRYNEQFF. The chain links TRBV5-1 to TRBJ2-1, with D possibly matching TRBD2 (5 bases). Germline lookup yields CDR1 SGHRS and CDR2 YFSETQ. The V end was cut by 0 bases, the J end by 4 bases, with 8 bases between. The CDR3 has 14 residues.

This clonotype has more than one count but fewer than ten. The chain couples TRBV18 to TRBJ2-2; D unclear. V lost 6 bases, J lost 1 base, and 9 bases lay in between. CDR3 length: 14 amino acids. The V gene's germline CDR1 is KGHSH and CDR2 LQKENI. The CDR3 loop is CASSRDLNTGELFF. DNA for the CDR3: TGTGCCAGCTCCCGCGACTTGAACACCGGGGAGCTGTTTTTT.

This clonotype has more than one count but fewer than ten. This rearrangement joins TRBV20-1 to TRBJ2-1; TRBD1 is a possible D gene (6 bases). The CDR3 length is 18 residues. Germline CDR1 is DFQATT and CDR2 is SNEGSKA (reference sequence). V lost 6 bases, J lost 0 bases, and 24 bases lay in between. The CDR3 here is CSAQTTPRTGSSYNEQFF. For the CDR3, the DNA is TGCAGTGCCCAAACCACCCCCCGCACAGGGAGCTCCTACAATGAGCAGTTCTTC.

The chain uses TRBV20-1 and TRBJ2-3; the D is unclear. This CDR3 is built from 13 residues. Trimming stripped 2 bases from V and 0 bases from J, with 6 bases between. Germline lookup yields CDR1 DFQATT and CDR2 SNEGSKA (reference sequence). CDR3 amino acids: CSARSASTDTQYF. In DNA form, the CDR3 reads TGCAGTGCTAGAAGTGCTAGCACAGATACGCAGTATTTT.

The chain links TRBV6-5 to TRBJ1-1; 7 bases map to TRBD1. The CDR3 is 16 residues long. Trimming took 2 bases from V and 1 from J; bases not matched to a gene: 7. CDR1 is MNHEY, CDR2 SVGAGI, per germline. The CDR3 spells CASSYAPGTANTEAFF. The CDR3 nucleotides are TGTGCCAGCAGTTACGCTCCCGGGACAGCGAACACTGAAGCTTTCTTT.

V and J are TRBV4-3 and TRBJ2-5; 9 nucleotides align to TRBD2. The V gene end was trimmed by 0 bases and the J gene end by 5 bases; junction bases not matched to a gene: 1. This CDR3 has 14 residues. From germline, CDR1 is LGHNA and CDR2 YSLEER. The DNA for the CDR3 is TGCGCCAGCAGCCAAGAGGCGGGGGGGGAGACCCAGTACTTC. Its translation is CASSQEAGGETQYF.

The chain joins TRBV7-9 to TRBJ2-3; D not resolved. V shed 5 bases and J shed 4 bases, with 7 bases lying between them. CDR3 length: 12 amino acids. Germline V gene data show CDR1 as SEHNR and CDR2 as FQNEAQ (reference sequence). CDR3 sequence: CASSPLADTQYF. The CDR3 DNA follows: TGTGCCAGCAGCCCCTTAGCAGATACGCAGTATTTT.

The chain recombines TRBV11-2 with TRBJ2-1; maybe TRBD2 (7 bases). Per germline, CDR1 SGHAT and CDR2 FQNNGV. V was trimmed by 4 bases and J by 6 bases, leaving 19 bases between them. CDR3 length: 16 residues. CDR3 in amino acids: CASSWGRGVVFNEQFF. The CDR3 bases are TGTGCCAGCAGCTGGGGGAGGGGGGTCGTTTTCAATGAGCAGTTCTTC. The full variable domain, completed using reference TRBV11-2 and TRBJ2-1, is EAGVAQSPRYKIIEKRQSVAFWCNPISGHATLYWYQQILGQGPKLLIQFQNNGVVDDSQLPKDRFSAERLKGVDSTLKIQPAKLEDSAVYLCASSWGRGVVFNEQFFGPGTRLTVL.

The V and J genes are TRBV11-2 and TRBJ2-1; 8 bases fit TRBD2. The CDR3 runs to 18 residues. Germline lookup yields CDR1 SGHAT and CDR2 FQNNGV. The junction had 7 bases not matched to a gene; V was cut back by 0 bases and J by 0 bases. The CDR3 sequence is CASSLESGRAFSYNEQFF. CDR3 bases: TGTGCCAGCAGCTTAGAGAGCGGGAGAGCTTTCTCCTACAATGAGCAGTTCTTC.

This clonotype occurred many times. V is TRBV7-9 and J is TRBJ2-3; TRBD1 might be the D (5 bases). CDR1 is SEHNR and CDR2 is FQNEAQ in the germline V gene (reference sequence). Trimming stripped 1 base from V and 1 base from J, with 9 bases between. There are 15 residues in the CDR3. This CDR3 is CASSLEGRGTDTQYF. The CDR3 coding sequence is TGTGCCAGCAGCTTAGAGGGCAGGGGCACAGATACGCAGTATTTT. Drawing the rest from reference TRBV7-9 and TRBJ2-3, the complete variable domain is DTGVSQNPRHKITKRGQNVTFRCDPISEHNRLYWYRQTLGQGPEFLTYFQNEAQLEKSRLLSDRFSAERPKGSFSTLEIQRTEQGDSAMYLCASSLEGRGTDTQYFGPGTRLTVL.